A selection of T cell receptor beta chains follows, all from one sample in a study of response to subunit inactivated influenza vaccine. TCRdb called the RT-PCR reads again in MiXCR, with one record for every CDR3 protein. In the table there are some 500,000 distinct CDR3 sequences, over 10% of which are singletons. The sample consisted of PBMCs from blood, taken around seven weeks after vaccination. The receptors originated from a man over 45 who received an inactivated influenza vaccine. CDR3s include the opening cysteine and the closing phenylalanine or tryptophan. The D gene is left open where the match is weak. The size entry is marked missing in some rows and otherwise reads once, few, many or a size class.

>few|TRBJ1-1|TRBV7-9|TRBD1
TGTGCCAGCAGCCCCGGGACAGCAGTCGACACTGAAGCTTTCTTT
CASSPGTAVDTEAFF
>few|TRBJ1-1|TRBV10-3|TRBD1
TGTGCCAGTAGACAGGGGTTGGACACTGAAGCTTTCTTT
CASRQGLDTEAFF
>few|TRBJ2-1|TRBV9|-
TGTGCCAGCAGCGTAGATGGGAAGGCTTCCCACAATGAGCAGTTCTTC
CASSVDGKASHNEQFF
>few|TRBJ2-3|TRBV29-1|-
TGCAGCGCAGACGTCCGGACTACTAAAGATACGCAGTATTTT
CSADVRTTKDTQYF
>many|TRBJ2-4|TRBV4-2|-
TGTGCCAGCAGCCCTTCGTTTGAGGGAAACATTCAGTACTTC
CASSPSFEGNIQYF
>-|TRBJ1-5|TRBV9|-
TGTGCCAGCAGCCGGGGGAGAGATCAGCCCCAGCATTTT
CASSRGRDQPQHF
>-|TRBJ2-1|TRBV24-1|TRBD1
TGTGCCACCAGTGACACCGGGACAGGGGAATACAATGAGCAGTTCTTC
CATSDTGTGEYNEQFF
>few|TRBJ2-7|TRBV6-1|-
TGTGCCAGCGGGCGAAGGGTAACCTACGAGCAGTACTTC
CASGRRVTYEQYF
>-|TRBJ2-2|TRBV7-2|-
TGTGCCAGCAGCTACCGGACCGAGGTCACCGGGGAGCTGTTTTTT
CASSYRTEVTGELFF
>-|TRBJ2-1|TRBV6-5|TRBD1
TGTGCCAGCAGTTACAACGGACAGGTGATCTCCAATGAGCAGTTCTTC
CASSYNGQVISNEQFF
>-|TRBJ2-3|TRBV20-1|TRBD2
TGCAGTGCTACCCGACTAGCGGGAGGGCCAGATACGCAGTATTTT
CSATRLAGGPDTQYF
>few|TRBJ1-1|TRBV5-1|-
TGCGCCAGCAGCTCTCTGGGTGAAGCTTTCTTT
CASSSLGEAFF
>few|TRBJ2-7|TRBV13|-
TGTGCCAGCAGCTTAGGCCTTCGAGGGTCCTACGAGCAGTACTTC
CASSLGLRGSYEQYF
>few|TRBJ2-1|TRBV25-1|-
TGTGCCAGCAATCACCAGGGTTATCTGTTCTTC
CASNHQGYLFF
>few|TRBJ2-7|TRBV7-9|-
TGTGCCAGCAGCTTAGCAGGGGGGCCGCATCCCTACTACGAGCAGTACTTC
CASSLAGGPHPYYEQYF
>many|TRBJ2-2|TRBV5-1|TRBD1
TGTGCCAGCAGTTTGGACAGGTACACCGGGGAGCTGTTTTTT
CASSLDRYTGELFF
>many|TRBJ2-2|TRBV5-1|-
TGCGCCAGCAGCTTGGAGCGGAACACCGGGGAGCTGTTTTTT
CASSLERNTGELFF
>many|TRBJ1-1|TRBV5-1|TRBD1
TGCGCCAGCAGCCCTCGACAGGGGATGAACACTGAAGCTTTCTTT
CASSPRQGMNTEAFF
>few|TRBJ2-1|TRBV12-3/TRBV12-4|-
TGTGCCAGCAGTTTATTGTACCGCGCCAGGGGGGACGGTGAGCAGTTCTTC
CASSLLYRARGDGEQFF
>many|TRBJ1-5|TRBV4-3|-
TGCGCCAGCAGCCAAGATACAGGGCACGGCAATCAGCCCCAGCATTTT
CASSQDTGHGNQPQHF
>many|TRBJ2-5|TRBV7-8|-
TGTGCCAGCAGGCGGACAGAAGAGACCCAGTACTTC
CASRRTEETQYF
>few|TRBJ2-1|TRBV11-2|-
TGTGCCAGCAGCCCAACAAGGGGCCCATACAATGAGCAGTTCTTC
CASSPTRGPYNEQFF
>many|TRBJ2-1|TRBV20-1|TRBD2
TGCAGTGCTAGCAGGACTAGTTGGTCCTACAATGAGCAGTTCTTC
CSASRTSWSYNEQFF
>few|TRBJ2-3|TRBV6-5|-
TGTGCCAGCAGTTACGGCGTCAGACTCCTTAGCACAGATACGCAGTATTTT
CASSYGVRLLSTDTQYF
>-|TRBJ2-6|TRBV5-1|-
TGCGCCAGCAGCAAACCCCGGAATTCTGGGGCCAACGTCCTGACTTTC
CASSKPRNSGANVLTF
>few|TRBJ1-1|TRBV6-2/TRBV6-3|-
TGTGCCAGCAGTTACCAGCAGGGAGGTGGTTCTGAAGCTTTCTTT
CASSYQQGGGSEAFF
>-|TRBJ2-1|TRBV5-1|TRBD1
TGCGCCAGCAGAGGGGGACAGGGTACGAATGAGCAGTTCTTC
CASRGGQGTNEQFF
>few|TRBJ2-7|TRBV6-6|-
TGTGCCGCGGGCCGTAACTCCTACGAGCAGTACTTC
CAAGRNSYEQYF
>-|TRBJ2-1|TRBV24-1|TRBD2
TGTGCCACCAGGTCCACTAGCGGGAGTATCTATGAGCAGTTCTTC
CATRSTSGSIYEQFF
>-|TRBJ1-2|TRBV3-1|-
TGTGCCAGCAGCCAAGAAGGGCCAGGGTTTGCGAACTATGGCTACACCTTC
CASSQEGPGFANYGYTF
>-|TRBJ2-1|TRBV5-1|-
TGCGCCAGCAGCTTGGATAGGGCAAGGTCCTACAATGAGCAGTTCTTC
CASSLDRARSYNEQFF
>few|TRBJ2-7|TRBV6-2/TRBV6-3|TRBD1
TGTGCCAGCAGAGGGACAGGGGACCCTCGAGAGCAGTACTTC
CASRGTGDPREQYF
>few|TRBJ1-4|TRBV15|TRBD1
TGTGCCACCAGCAGCCTACAGGGGGAAAAACTGTTTTTT
CATSSLQGEKLFF
>-|TRBJ2-6|TRBV28|-
TGTGCCAGCCTAAGCCCGGATCTGCCTGGGGCCAACGTCCTGACTTTC
CASLSPDLPGANVLTF
>many|TRBJ2-1|TRBV6-1|TRBD2
TGTGCCAGCAGCCTCGGGACTAGGATGGTCAATGAGCAGTTCTTC
CASSLGTRMVNEQFF
>many|TRBJ2-3|TRBV27|TRBD2
TGTGCCAGCAGTGGACTAGCGGGAGCCACAGATACGCAGTATTTT
CASSGLAGATDTQYF
>-|TRBJ2-2|TRBV12-3/TRBV12-4|TRBD2
TGTGCCAGCAGGCCGACCGGGACTAGCGTCACCGGGGAGCTGTTTTTT
CASRPTGTSVTGELFF
>-|TRBJ1-1|TRBV29-1|-
TGCAGCGGGGGAGGGGTGAACACTGAAGCTTTCTTT
CSGGGVNTEAFF
>-|TRBJ2-3|TRBV29-1|TRBD2
TGCAGCGTCCCTACCACTGGGACTAGGCTCGCGGCTACGCAGTATTTT
CSVPTTGTRLAATQYF
>-|TRBJ2-5|TRBV15|-
TGTGCCACCAGCAGAGATTGGTCGGCCCAGTACTTC
CATSRDWSAQYF
>-|TRBJ2-5|TRBV7-9|-
TGTGCCAGCAGCTTAGCCTTGACAGGACAAGAGACCCAGTACTTC
CASSLALTGQETQYF
>-|TRBJ2-7|TRBV5-6|-
TGTGCCAGCAGCCCCCCTTTAACTAACTCCTACGAGCAGTACTTC
CASSPPLTNSYEQYF
>few|TRBJ1-1|TRBV7-2|-
TGTGCCAGCACCGGGGGCATGAACACTGAAGCTTTCTTT
CASTGGMNTEAFF
>-|TRBJ1-2|TRBV6-2/TRBV6-3|-
TGTGCCAGCAGTTACCAAGCCTCGGCTGGCTACACCTTC
CASSYQASAGYTF
>few|TRBJ2-1|TRBV29-1|-
TGCAGCGATATACACTCCTACAATGAGCAGTTCTTC
CSDIHSYNEQFF